One sample yielded the 28 T cell receptor beta chains listed below, sequenced in a study of OX40 agonist ivuxolimab in advanced cancers. Here immunoSEQ multiplex PCR was the method, and the copy in TCRdb shows in-frame clones only, minus some. The table includes just under 65,000 clones, approximately 85% detected once. Sequenced material: CD4+ or CD8+ T cells sorted from blood, taken in a trial of the OX40 agonist ivuxolimab. All receptors come from an adult with an advanced solid tumor such as melanoma, head and neck, liver or kidney cancer.

CDR3 bases: TGCGCCAGCAGGGTCATGGACAGGTTCTTAAACGGGGCCCAGTACTTC. Encoded protein: CASRVMDRFLNGAQYF. V usage is TRBV10-1 and J usage is TRBJ2-5; 7 bases map to TRBD1. V was clipped by 6 bases and J by 9 bases; unmatched bases: 19. This CDR3 has 16 amino acids. Germline V gene data show CDR1 as WNHNN and CDR2 as SYGVQD (reference sequence).

The V gene is TRBV7-3, the J gene TRBJ2-1; TRBD1 agrees at 8 bases. CDR3 length: 15 amino acids. V lost 4 bases, J lost 9 bases, and 11 bases stayed unmatched. CDR1 is SGHTA, CDR2 FQGTGA, per germline. The CDR3 nucleotides are TGTGCCAGCAGCTCTCGGACAGGGCAAAGAAGTGAGCAGTTCTTC. It is translated as CASSSRTGQRSEQFF.

The chain has TRBV6-6 and TRBJ2-7, with TRBD1 matching 9 bases. CDR1 and CDR2 from the germline V gene are MNHNY and SVGAGI (reference sequence). The CDR3 loop spans 14 amino acids. The J segment lost 6 bases and the V segment lost 0 bases, leaving 3 bases of the junction unmatched. CDR3 DNA sequence: TGTGCCAGCAGTTACTCGGACAGGGGTTCCGAGCAGTACTTC. Translation gives CASSYSDRGSEQYF.

The V call is TRBV30, the J call TRBJ1-4; D ambiguous. V lost 5 bases, J lost 4 bases, and 14 bases lay in between. The CDR3 contains 14 residues. Per the germline V gene, CDR1 is GTSNPN and CDR2 is SVGIG (reference sequence). The CDR3 sequence: CAWAPGRFNEKLFF. The CDR3 bases are TGTGCCTGGGCCCCCGGGAGGTTTAATGAAAAACTGTTTTTT.

This chain uses TRBV28 with TRBJ2-1; 7 bases map to TRBD2. Germline V gene lookup returns CDR1 MDHEN and CDR2 SYDVKM. This CDR3 is 16 amino acids long. With V trimmed by 7 bases and J by 2 bases, 11 bases remained unmatched. The CDR3 spells CASTTGGSGPYNEQFF. CDR3 coding DNA: TGTGCCAGCACCACCGGGGGGTCCGGCCCCTACAATGAGCAGTTCTTC.

Judged by abundance, this clone is medium-sized. The chain has TRBV5-1 and TRBJ1-2; maybe TRBD1 (6 bases). Germline CDR1 is SGHRS and CDR2 is YFSETQ. The CDR3 covers 14 residues. V was shortened by 0 bases and J by 4 bases, with 10 bases between the two germline ends. DNA for the CDR3: TGCGCCAGCAGCTTGGATGGGGGCTTCTATGGCTACACCTTC. This translates into CASSLDGGFYGYTF.

This clone has a handful of counts. The chain has TRBV7-3 and TRBJ2-1; 8 bases fit TRBD2. The trim removed 1 base at V and 3 bases at J, leaving 5 bases unmatched. The length of the CDR3 is 16 residues. Germline CDR1 and CDR2: SGHTA and FQGTGA. CDR3 region: CASSLRALAGYNEQFF. CDR3 in DNA: TGTGCCAGCAGCTTAAGGGCGCTAGCGGGCTACAATGAGCAGTTCTTC.

The chain couples TRBV18 to TRBJ2-7; TRBD2 aligns across 8 bases. The CDR3 loop spans 14 amino acids. Trimming cost V 3 bases and J 3 bases; bases outside gene matches: 4. The germline V gene encodes CDR1 KGHSH and CDR2 LQKENI. CDR3: CASSPAAGGYEQYF. The CDR3, as DNA: TGTGCCAGCTCACCTGCGGCGGGAGGCTACGAGCAGTACTTC.

The CDR3 region has the DNA TGCGCCAGCAGCCAAGAAACTAGCGCGGTTACCTACGAGCAGTACTTC. Its translation: CASSQETSAVTYEQYF. The V and J genes are TRBV4-1 and TRBJ2-7, with 7 nucleotides matching TRBD2. CDR3 size: 16 residues. With V trimmed by 0 bases and J by 2 bases, 7 bases remained unmatched. CDR1 MGHRA and CDR2 YSYEKL come from the germline V gene.

CDR3 amino acids: CASSLAPPLWNTIYF. CDR3 sequence (DNA): TGTGCCAGCAGCTTAGCGCCTCCTCTATGGAACACCATATATTTT. V gene TRBV7-2 combines with J gene TRBJ1-3, with D unclear. With 0 bases removed from V and 7 bases from J, the gap between germline ends came to 13 bases. CDR1 SGHTA and CDR2 FQGNSA come from the germline V gene. The CDR3 extends over 15 amino acids.

Remarks on this clone: The junction shows a germline mismatch at one end, possibly a read error. The rearrangement links TRBV30 to TRBJ1-2; tentative D call: TRBD1 (5 bases). CDR1 GTSNPN and CDR2 SVGIG come from the germline V gene (reference sequence). The CDR3 sequence is 13 residues long. The CDR3 sequence: CAWSVGTSTDLSF. CDR3 DNA sequence: TGTGCCTGGAGTGTAGGGACTTCGACAGACCTCTCCTTC. Filled out from reference TRBV30 and TRBJ1-2, the complete variable domain reads SQTIHQWPATLVQPVGSPLSLECTVEGTSNPNLYWYRQAAGRGLQLLFYSVGIGQISSEVPQNLSASRPQDRQFILSSKKLLLSDSGFYLCAWSVGTSTDLSFGSGTRLTVV.

The chain uses TRBV19 and TRBJ1-2, with D unresolved. Between the trimmed V and J ends, which lost 5 bases and 4 bases, there was a span of 14 bases. CDR1 LNHDA and CDR2 SQIVND come from the germline V gene (reference sequence). The CDR3 length is 14 residues. CDR3 protein: CASSRQPFFYGYTF. The CDR3 nucleotides are TGTGCCAGTAGTCGGCAGCCTTTCTTCTATGGCTACACCTTC.

The V call is TRBV5-1, the J call TRBJ2-6; maybe TRBD2 (6 bases). Trimming removed 4 bases at V and 0 bases at J, with 14 bases between. CDR1 and CDR2 from the germline V gene are SGHRS and YFSETQ. This CDR3 contains 17 residues. CDR3 DNA: TGCGCCAGCAGCCGGGGGATTCCCCTCTCTGGGGCCAACGTCCTGACTTTC. The encoded protein is CASSRGIPLSGANVLTF.

This chain joins TRBV10-1 and TRBJ2-1; 8 bases line up with TRBD2. CDR1 and CDR2 from the germline V gene are WNHNN and SYGVQD (reference sequence). Unmatched junction bases numbered 6, after V lost 4 bases and J lost 4 bases. The CDR3 is 15 residues long. CDR3 protein: CASSAERETYNEQFF. The CDR3 region has the DNA TGCGCCAGCAGTGCCGAGCGGGAGACTTACAATGAGCAGTTCTTC.

The CDR3 DNA reads TGCGCCAGCAGCGCCCAGGGGCGGACCAGCTCCTACAATGAGCAGTTCTTC. It is translated as CASSAQGRTSSYNEQFF. V gene TRBV5-1 combines with J gene TRBJ2-1, with a possible D match to TRBD1 (6 bases). Per the germline V gene, CDR1 is SGHRS and CDR2 is YFSETQ. The CDR3 loop spans 17 amino acids. V was trimmed by 4 bases and J by 0 bases, leaving 17 bases between them.

The rearrangement uses TRBV5-1 and TRBJ2-7; D possibly corresponds to TRBD2 (6 bases). This CDR3 region has 15 residues. Trimming shortened V by 0 bases and J by 6 bases, and 16 bases separated the two germline ends. Germline-derived CDR1 and CDR2 are SGHRS and YFSETQ. The CDR3 coding sequence is TGCGCCAGCAGCTTGGGCGCGGGATTTAAGGCCGAGCAGTACTTC. Amino acids: CASSLGAGFKAEQYF. Complete variable domain (other parts from reference TRBV5-1 and TRBJ2-7): KAGVTQTPRYLIKTRGQQVTLSCSPISGHRSVSWYQQTPGQGLQFLFEYFSETQRNKGNFPGRFSGRQFSNSRSEMNVSTLELGDSALYLCASSLGAGFKAEQYFGPGTRLTVT.

The V gene is TRBV6-6, the J gene TRBJ2-1; D is perhaps TRBD1 (5 bases). Germline assignment: CDR1 MNHNY and CDR2 SVGAGI (reference sequence). Deletions cut 2 bases from V and 5 bases from J, with 13 bases between. The CDR3 runs 15 residues. The CDR3 region is CASSYQPTGDNEQFF. Written as DNA, the CDR3 is TGTGCCAGCAGTTACCAGCCTACAGGTGACAATGAGCAGTTCTTC.

This clone was recorded a few times. The chain combines TRBV2 with TRBJ1-1; D gene unclear. Germline CDR1 and CDR2: SNHLY and FYNNEI. CDR3 size: 13 residues. V was pared by 4 bases and J by 1 base, with 7 bases between. CDR3 sequence reads: CASSVERNTEAFF. The CDR3 DNA sequence: TGTGCCAGCAGTGTCGAAAGGAACACTGAAGCTTTCTTT. Combining the CDR3 with reference TRBV2 and TRBJ1-1 gives the whole variable domain EPEVTQTPSHQVTQMGQEVILRCVPISNHLYFYWYRQILGQKVEFLVSFYNNEISEKSEIFDDQFSVERPDGSNFTLKIRSTKLEDSAMYFCASSVERNTEAFFGQGTRLTVV.

The V call is TRBV5-8, the J call TRBJ2-1; 16 positions agree with TRBD2. Germline loops: CDR1 SGHTS, CDR2 YDEGEE. Germline trimming cut 0 bases from V and 13 bases from J; bases unmatched to any gene: 10. The CDR3 is made up of 17 amino acids. The CDR3 reads CASSLVVGTSGRARQFF. CDR3 coding DNA: TGTGCCAGCAGCTTGGTGGTAGGGACTAGCGGGAGGGCCCGTCAGTTCTTC.

This clone was counted only a few times. The CDR3 spells CASSQGQRLAGGYEQYF. The CDR3 nucleotides are TGTGCCAGTAGCCAGGGTCAGCGACTAGCGGGAGGTTACGAGCAGTACTTC. The chain combines TRBV19 with TRBJ2-7, with 13 bases that match TRBD2. V dropped 6 bases and J dropped 4; count of bases not matched to a gene: 12. Per the germline V gene, CDR1 is LNHDA and CDR2 is SQIVND (reference sequence). This CDR3 comprises 17 residues.

The V gene is TRBV5-8, the J gene TRBJ2-2; D unclear. Trimming pared 2 bases from V and 2 bases from J, leaving 7 bases between. Germline loops: CDR1 SGHTS, CDR2 YDEGEE. The CDR3 loop spans 14 amino acids. CDR3 sequence: CASSFQRNTGELFF. CDR3 coding DNA: TGTGCCAGCAGCTTTCAACGAAACACCGGGGAGCTGTTTTTT.

The chain carries TRBV14 and TRBJ2-2, with D tentatively TRBD1 (6 bases). Trimming left V 4 bases short and J 7 bases short, with 25 bases between. The germline CDR1 and CDR2 sequences are SGHDN and FVKESK. The CDR3 is 18 residues long. This CDR3 reads CASSRRRLDSEGGGELFF. In DNA form, the CDR3 reads TGTGCCAGCAGCCGGCGGCGGTTAGACTCTGAAGGGGGCGGGGAGCTGTTTTTT.

The chain couples TRBV5-4 to TRBJ2-7, with D possibly matching TRBD2 (5 bases). This CDR3 is 14 amino acids long. Trimming shortened V by 0 bases and J by 6 bases, and 13 bases separated the two germline ends. CDR1 and CDR2 (germline): SGHNT, YYREEE (reference sequence). The CDR3 reads CASSLGGIKGEQYF. The CDR3 DNA is TGTGCCAGCAGCTTGGGAGGGATTAAGGGCGAGCAGTACTTC.

V is TRBV13 and J is TRBJ1-1; D is unclear. The CDR3 has 13 residues. Trimming shortened V by 3 bases and J by 0 bases, and 5 bases separated the two germline ends. In germline, CDR1 is PRHDT, CDR2 FYEKMQ (reference sequence). The CDR3 DNA sequence: TGTGCCAGCAGCTTCAGTGTGAACACTGAAGCTTTCTTT. This codes for CASSFSVNTEAFF.

This clone was seen just once. The CDR3 loop is CASSVRDRRYTDTQYF. CDR3 DNA sequence: TGTGCCAGCAGCGTAAGGGACAGACGCTACACAGATACGCAGTATTTT. This chain joins TRBV11-2 and TRBJ2-3; TRBD1 aligns across 7 bases. Trimming removed 5 bases from V and 2 bases from J; junction bases left unmatched: 10. This CDR3 has 16 amino acids. Germline V gives CDR1 SGHAT, CDR2 FQNNGV.

CDR3 in amino acids: CASSITQGPYEQYF. The CDR3 DNA reads as TGTGCCAGCAGCATCACTCAGGGCCCCTACGAGCAGTACTTC. The chain couples TRBV7-2 to TRBJ2-7, with D possibly being TRBD1 (5 bases). This CDR3 has 14 residues. Germline assignment: CDR1 SGHTA and CDR2 FQGNSA. The ends were cut back, 5 bases at V and 2 bases at J, with 13 bases in the middle.

The chain is built from TRBV2 and TRBJ2-5; 8 nucleotides line up with TRBD1. The CDR3 totals 15 residues. V gave up 7 bases and J gave up 6 bases; unmatched junction bases: 13. Germline CDR1 reads SNHLY; CDR2 reads FYNNEI. The chain's CDR3 is CASTGIQGALKTQYF. The CDR3 DNA reads TGTGCCAGCACGGGGATCCAGGGGGCATTGAAGACCCAGTACTTC.

The chain recombines TRBV7-9 with TRBJ2-3; 9 bases are shared with TRBD2. The CDR3 contains 13 residues. V was clipped by 5 bases and J by 10 bases; unmatched bases: 7. Germline CDR1 and CDR2: SEHNR and FQNEAQ (reference sequence). The CDR3 reads CASSPPSGIAQYF. The CDR3, as DNA: TGTGCCAGCAGCCCCCCTAGCGGGATAGCGCAGTATTTT.